This passage covers 28 T cell receptor beta chains from one sample sequenced in a study of neurological immune-mediated disorders. TCRdb reprocessed the 5' RACE reads via MiXCR and lists one record per CDR3 protein. Among tens of thousands of distinct CDR3 sequences, 15% to 20% were seen once, and the ten largest hold 15%. The sample comprised PBMCs. These TCRs come from a woman between 40 and 55 years old in good health.

The chain employs TRBV20-1 and TRBJ1-2; D is ambiguous. V dropped 0 bases and J dropped 3 bases, with 14 bases sitting between them. Per the germline V gene, CDR1 is DFQATT and CDR2 is SNEGSKA (reference sequence). The CDR3 contains 15 residues. The CDR3 reads CSARDPWYVDYGYTF. CDR3 sequence (DNA): TGCAGTGCTAGAGACCCCTGGTATGTGGACTATGGCTACACCTTC.

The CDR3 nucleotides read TGTGCCAGCAGTTACCGGAGACAGGGCGAAGCTTTCTTT. Its translation is CASSYRRQGEAFF. V is TRBV6-5 and J is TRBJ1-1; 7 bases are a match to TRBD1. The J segment lost 8 bases and the V segment lost 2 bases, leaving 5 bases of the junction unmatched. CDR3 length: 13 amino acids. Germline V gives CDR1 MNHEY, CDR2 SVGAGI.

This clonotype was counted many times. The chain links TRBV5-1 to TRBJ2-2; tentative D call: TRBD1 (6 bases). CDR3 length equals 13 residues. Trimming took 4 bases from V and 6 from J, leaving 10 bases between them. Germline CDR1 is SGHRS and CDR2 is YFSETQ. CDR3 sequence reads: CASSGEGAGELFF. In DNA, the CDR3 is TGCGCCAGCAGCGGCGAGGGGGCCGGGGAGCTGTTTTTT.

This clonotype was picked up many times. This chain uses TRBV7-8 with TRBJ1-1; no firm D call. The CDR3 has 12 amino acids. Germline V gives CDR1 SGHVS, CDR2 FQNEAQ. V lost 6 bases and J lost 6, with 11 bases in between. DNA for the CDR3: TGTGCCAGCAGTTTAACTAGTGCTGAAGCTTTCTTT. This translates into CASSLTSAEAFF.

This clonotype has more than one count but fewer than ten. This chain uses TRBV10-3 with TRBJ2-3; TRBD1 agrees at 8 bases. The CDR3 is made up of 14 amino acids. V gave up 10 bases and J gave up 1 base; unmatched junction bases: 7. The germline V gene has CDR1 ENHRY and CDR2 SYGVKD. For the CDR3, the DNA is TGTGCCACCCAGGGGGCGCGTGGCACAGATACGCAGTATTTT. It encodes CATQGARGTDTQYF.

Ten or more counts support this clonotype. The chain joins TRBV4-3 to TRBJ2-2, with D tentatively TRBD2 (6 bases). Germline V lookup: CDR1 LGHNA, CDR2 YSLEER. The CDR3 is 18 residues long. Trimming left V 1 base short and J 0 bases short, with 15 bases between. DNA for the CDR3: TGCGCCAGCAGCCAAGTGGATGGGACTGTAGCGAACACCGGGGAGCTGTTTTTT. Its protein is CASSQVDGTVANTGELFF.

This chain joins TRBV7-2 and TRBJ2-5, with D perhaps TRBD2 (6 bases). Trimming left V 5 bases short and J 6 bases short, with 28 bases between. CDR3 length: 18 amino acids. The germline V gene encodes CDR1 SGHTA and CDR2 FQGNSA. The CDR3 protein is CASSQRGPTRDGGKTQYF. The CDR3 bases are TGTGCCAGCAGCCAAAGAGGGCCCACGCGGGACGGCGGGAAGACCCAGTACTTC.

There are many counts of this clonotype. V gene TRBV12-3 or TRBV12-4 combines with J gene TRBJ2-6; D could derive from TRBD1 or TRBD2 (5 bases each). The CDR3 contains 17 residues. V shed 4 bases and J shed 2 bases, with 15 bases lying between them. The CDR3 region has the DNA TGTGCCAGCAGTTGGGGGATCGGGTTGGCTGGGGCCAACGTCCTGACTTTC. Amino acid sequence: CASSWGIGLAGANVLTF.

This clonotype occurred many times. The V gene is TRBV7-3, the J gene TRBJ2-4; D ambiguous. Germline V gene data show CDR1 as SGHTA and CDR2 as FQGTGA. V was trimmed by 2 bases and J by 8 bases, leaving 10 bases between them. The CDR3 length is 13 residues. The CDR3 DNA reads as TGTGCCAGCAGCTTAGGCCCGACTTACATTCAGTACTTC. Translation gives CASSLGPTYIQYF.

This clonotype was seen many times. J is TRBJ2-1 and V is TRBV5-6; tentatively, D is TRBD2 (6 bases). With 5 bases removed from V and 9 bases from J, the gap between germline ends came to 15 bases. Germline CDR1 is SGHDT and CDR2 is YYEEEE. The CDR3 runs 13 residues. CDR3 protein: CASSQITSLEQFF. In DNA, the CDR3 is TGTGCCAGCAGTCAGATAACTAGCCTTGAGCAGTTCTTC.

This clonotype appeared a few times. The chain combines TRBV5-1 with TRBJ2-1; no clear D gene. Germline V gene sequence: CDR1 SGHRS, CDR2 YFSETQ. The V end was cut by 2 bases, the J end by 5 bases, with 8 bases between. The CDR3 spans 13 residues. The DNA for the CDR3 is TGCGCCAGCAGCTTAGGACCAAACAATGAGCAGTTCTTC. This codes for CASSLGPNNEQFF.

This clonotype was observed at least ten times. V is TRBV20-1 and J is TRBJ2-5; no clear D. Germline CDR1 reads DFQATT; CDR2 reads SNEGSKA (reference sequence). The CDR3 length is 13 residues. Trimming left V 0 bases short and J 2 bases short, with 7 bases between. CDR3 bases: TGCAGTGCTAGAGATAGGCGGCAAGAGACCCAGTACTTC. Its protein is CSARDRRQETQYF.

A note on this clonotype: Possible read error: a much larger clone is one base away. The J gene is TRBJ2-7, the V gene TRBV28; 12 bases fit TRBD1. Germline V gene lookup returns CDR1 MDHEN and CDR2 SYDVKM. There are 16 residues in the CDR3. The trim removed 5 bases at V and 2 bases at J, leaving 7 bases unmatched. In DNA, the CDR3 is TGTGCCAGCAGTACCCTGGGACAGGGGGCAGCCTACGAGCAGTACGTC. It encodes CASSTLGQGAAYEQYV.

This clonotype was seen repeatedly, ten times or more. The rearrangement uses TRBV27 and TRBJ2-5; D is unresolved. This CDR3 is built from 13 residues. Germline lookup yields CDR1 MNHEY and CDR2 SMNVEV (reference sequence). Trimming took off 0 bases at V and 5 bases at J, with 7 bases between the two ends. CDR3 region: CASSLSGLETQYF. DNA for the CDR3: TGTGCCAGCAGTTTATCTGGTTTGGAGACCCAGTACTTC.

In this sample, this clonotype turned up many times. This chain connects TRBV20-1 to TRBJ1-1; D gene uncertain. Deletions cut 2 bases from V and 2 bases from J, with 12 bases between. The length of the CDR3 is 14 residues. From germline, CDR1 is DFQATT and CDR2 SNEGSKA (reference sequence). The CDR3, as DNA: TGCAGTGCTAGACCAGGCGGGAAAAACACTGAAGCTTTCTTT. This translates into CSARPGGKNTEAFF.

This clonotype has ten or more counts. This rearrangement joins TRBV6-7 to TRBJ2-5; D is perhaps TRBD1 or TRBD2 (5 bases each). Being an ORF, TRBV6-7 has a function that is uncertain. This CDR3 contains 16 residues. The V and J ends lost 0 bases and 5 bases respectively, with 16 bases between them. CDR3 region: CASSYSRGATRETQYF. As DNA, the CDR3 is TGTGCCAGCAGTTACTCGAGAGGGGCTACGAGGGAGACCCAGTACTTC.

The V call is TRBV7-2, the J call TRBJ2-2; D is ambiguous. The CDR3 sequence is 14 residues long. The germline V gene encodes CDR1 SGHTA and CDR2 FQGNSA. The V end lost 10 bases, the J end lost 6 bases, and 18 bases lay between the germline ends. DNA for the CDR3: TGTGCCAAACGATGGGGAAGTGGATCCGGGGAGCTGTTTTTT. Its translation is CAKRWGSGSGELFF.

This clonotype was seen at least ten times. The rearrangement links TRBV4-3 to TRBJ2-5; no reliable D call. Germline values: CDR1 LGHNA, CDR2 YSLEER. Trimming left V 4 bases short and J 1 base short, with 7 bases between. This CDR3 comprises 13 residues. CDR3 region: CASSPTLQETQYF. The CDR3 DNA is TGCGCCAGCAGCCCGACTCTCCAAGAGACCCAGTACTTC.

This clonotype was recorded at least ten times. The V and J genes are TRBV20-1 and TRBJ2-3; tentatively, D is TRBD2 (5 bases). Germline-derived CDR1 and CDR2 are DFQATT and SNEGSKA (reference sequence). The V gene lost 5 bases and the J gene lost 2 bases, with 23 bases spanning the gap. The CDR3 totals 17 residues. The CDR3: CSAEDPLERRSTDTQYF. CDR3 DNA sequence: TGCAGTGCTGAAGACCCACTAGAGCGGAGGTCCACAGATACGCAGTATTTT.

This clonotype was detected ten times or more. The chain links TRBV10-3 to TRBJ1-5, with D perhaps matching TRBD1 (6 bases). Trimming shortened V by 10 bases and J by 6 bases, and 16 bases separated the two germline ends. The CDR3 has 13 residues. The germline CDR1 and CDR2 sequences are ENHRY and SYGVKD. CDR3 in DNA: TGTGCCACCACTCAGGGGATGGGTCAGCCCCAGCATTTT. Translation gives CATTQGMGQPQHF.

This clonotype was seen ten or more times. This chain connects TRBV4-3 to TRBJ2-5, with TRBD2 matching 11 bases. Germline CDR1 and CDR2: LGHNA and YSLEER. With V trimmed by 1 base and J by 8 bases, 12 bases remained unmatched. CDR3 length: 17 amino acids. The CDR3 is CASSQAWLAGGERTQYF. The CDR3, as DNA: TGCGCCAGCAGCCAAGCTTGGCTAGCGGGGGGTGAGAGAACCCAGTACTTC.

In its sample, this clonotype was seen once. The chain has TRBV15 and TRBJ2-4, with 7 bases that match TRBD1. Germline CDR1 LNHNV, CDR2 YYDKDF (reference sequence). The CDR3 totals 17 residues. The V gene end was trimmed by 2 bases and the J gene end by 2 bases; junction bases not matched to a gene: 9. This chain's CDR3 is CATSRSGQAGPKNIQYF. In DNA, the CDR3 is TGTGCCACCAGCAGATCTGGACAGGCAGGTCCCAAAAACATTCAGTACTTC.

This clonotype was observed many times. The chain recombines TRBV20-1 with TRBJ1-5, with 7 bases aligning to TRBD1. Germline V gene data show CDR1 as DFQATT and CDR2 as SNEGSKA (reference sequence). CDR3 length equals 16 residues. With 0 bases clipped from V and 3 bases from J, the junction kept 8 bases outside the gene matches. The CDR3 region is CSARDSGRGANQPQHF. CDR3 DNA sequence: TGCAGTGCTAGAGATTCCGGCAGGGGGGCCAATCAGCCCCAGCATTTT.

This clonotype was observed many times. The V and J genes are TRBV12-3 or TRBV12-4 and TRBJ2-5; TRBD2 might be the D (5 bases). Trimming cost V 4 bases and J 4 bases, with 19 bases left between them. The CDR3 runs 16 residues. This CDR3 reads CASSSQPGSAGETQYF. In nucleotides, the CDR3 is TGTGCCAGCAGTTCCCAACCGGGGTCGGCGGGAGAGACCCAGTACTTC.

This clonotype was recorded at least ten times. The rearrangement uses TRBV18 and TRBJ2-2, with a weak D call TRBD1 (6 bases). Germline CDR1 and CDR2: KGHSH and LQKENI. The V gene lost 3 bases and the J gene lost 2 bases, with 13 bases spanning the gap. CDR3 length equals 16 residues. The CDR3 sequence: CASSPRTADNTGELFF. The CDR3 bases are TGTGCCAGCTCACCGCGGACAGCCGACAACACCGGGGAGCTGTTTTTT.

This clonotype appeared many times. The chain uses TRBV19 and TRBJ2-6; maybe TRBD1 (6 bases). This CDR3 is built from 15 residues. Trimming removed 6 bases at V and 0 bases at J, with 9 bases between. Germline CDR1 is LNHDA and CDR2 is SQIVND (reference sequence). In DNA, the CDR3 is TGTGCCAGTAGCGGACAGAACTCTGGGGCCAACGTCCTGACTTTC. Protein sequence: CASSGQNSGANVLTF.

This clonotype was counted ten times or more. The chain employs TRBV7-2 and TRBJ1-1; no clear D. The CDR3 consists of 13 residues. The germline V gene has CDR1 SGHTA and CDR2 FQGNSA. V was clipped by 4 bases and J by 1 base, with 7 bases between them. The CDR3 nucleotides are TGTGCCAGCAGCTCGACGGAGAACACTGAAGCTTTCTTT. It yields the protein CASSSTENTEAFF.

Concerning this clonotype: This may be a read error, as it is one base from a much larger clone. The rearrangement joins TRBV27 to TRBJ2-3; 7 bases fit TRBD1. CDR3 length: 14 residues. Germline V gene lookup returns CDR1 MNHEY and CDR2 SMNVEV (reference sequence). V lost 10 bases and J lost 6; bases outside the gene matches: 13. CDR3 in amino acids: CANRRQGSSDTQYF. As DNA, the CDR3 is TGTGCCAACAGGCGACAGGGTAGTTCGGATACGCAGTATTTT.